The rows below give T cell receptor beta chains drawn from one sample of a study of blood T cell repertoires in COVID-19. The table came from immunoSEQ multiplex PCR; TCRdb's copy has only in-frame clones and leaves some out. This sample carries approximately 180,000 clones, 82% of them seen once, and the ten largest clones take 4.5% to 6.5%. The sequencing sample was made of PBMCs or T cells enriched from blood (not recorded which). The receptors were gathered from a woman aged 60-70 years with acute COVID-19. The CDR3 runs from the conserved cysteine through the conserved F or W. The D gene is left open where the match is weak.

. TRBV10-3 CAIWQGSSGNTIYF
TRBD1 TRBV18 CASSPRGLYTEAFF
TRBD2 TRBV19 CASSMALAGGELFF
. TRBV27 CASRTVRASVTEAFF
. TRBV12-3/TRBV12-4 CASTYTYNEQFF
TRBD1 TRBV5-1 CASSTGQGISDEQFF
TRBD1 TRBV5-6 CASSPWDRGPHEQYF
TRBD1 TRBV6-2/TRBV6-3 CASSWDRGKVTQYF
TRBD1 TRBV6-5 CASSYSWTGGGEKLFF
. TRBV5-4 CASSPPRRGIDGYTF
. TRBV14 CASSQVEQGVYNSPLHF
TRBD1 TRBV5-8 CASSLVTGAYGYTF
TRBD1 TRBV5-8 CASSSKGQGNGYTF
TRBD2 TRBV28 CASGNGGLGTAEQYF
. TRBV2 CASSGVNSNQPQHF
. TRBV5-1 CASSVNLRGIQETQYF